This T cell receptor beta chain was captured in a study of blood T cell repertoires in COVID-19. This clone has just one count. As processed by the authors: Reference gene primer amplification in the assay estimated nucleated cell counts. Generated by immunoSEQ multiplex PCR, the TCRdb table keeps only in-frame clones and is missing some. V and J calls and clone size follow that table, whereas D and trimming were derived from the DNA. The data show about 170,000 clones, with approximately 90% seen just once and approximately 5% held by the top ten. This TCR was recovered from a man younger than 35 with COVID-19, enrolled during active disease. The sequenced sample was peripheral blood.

The CDR3 bases are TGTGCCTGGGGGACAGGGTCGGACTATGGCTACACCTTC. Protein sequence: CAWGTGSDYGYTF. The J gene is TRBJ1-2, the V gene TRBV30, with 9 bases that match TRBD1. The germline CDR1 and CDR2 sequences are GTSNPN and SVGIG (reference sequence). With 5 bases clipped from V and 3 bases from J, the junction kept 4 bases outside the gene matches. This CDR3 spans 13 amino acids.